This TCR beta chain is from a study of chemoradiotherapy in HPV16-positive cancers. The protocol was immunoSEQ multiplex PCR, while the TCRdb copy is restricted to in-frame clones and leaves out a portion. This table has about 5,400 clones, about 88% appearing once. Germline loops: CDR1 SGHTA, CDR2 FQGNSA. The CDR3 runs to 14 residues. Between the trimmed V and J ends, which lost 1 base and 6 bases, there was a span of 13 bases. Source: blood, taken from a patient who underwent chemoradiotherapy. This clonotype was sampled from a human donor with HPV-associated anogenital cancer. The V call is TRBV7-2, the J call TRBJ2-7, with D perhaps TRBD2 (7 bases). In nucleotides, the CDR3 is TGTGCCAGCAGCTTAGTCGGGGGGCCGGGCGAGCAGTACTTC. It yields the protein CASSLVGGPGEQYF.